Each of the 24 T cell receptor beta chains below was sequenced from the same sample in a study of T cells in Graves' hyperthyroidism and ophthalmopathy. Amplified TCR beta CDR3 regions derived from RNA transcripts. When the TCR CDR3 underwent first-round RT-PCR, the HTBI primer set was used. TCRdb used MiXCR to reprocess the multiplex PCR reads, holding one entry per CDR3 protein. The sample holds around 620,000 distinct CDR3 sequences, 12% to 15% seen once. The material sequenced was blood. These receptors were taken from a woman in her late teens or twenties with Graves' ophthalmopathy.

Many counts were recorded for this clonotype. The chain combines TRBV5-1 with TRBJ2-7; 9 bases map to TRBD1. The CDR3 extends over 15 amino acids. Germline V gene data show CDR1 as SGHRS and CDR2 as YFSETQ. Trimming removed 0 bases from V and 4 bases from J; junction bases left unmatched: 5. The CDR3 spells CASSLGDRAGYEQYF. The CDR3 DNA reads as TGCGCCAGCAGCTTGGGGGACAGGGCGGGGTACGAGCAGTACTTC.

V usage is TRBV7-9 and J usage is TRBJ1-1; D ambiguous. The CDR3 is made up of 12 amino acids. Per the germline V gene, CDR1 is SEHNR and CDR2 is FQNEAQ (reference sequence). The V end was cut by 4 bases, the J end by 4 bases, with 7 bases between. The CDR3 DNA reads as TGTGCCAGCAGCTACCCTCCCACTGAAGCTTTCTTT. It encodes CASSYPPTEAFF.

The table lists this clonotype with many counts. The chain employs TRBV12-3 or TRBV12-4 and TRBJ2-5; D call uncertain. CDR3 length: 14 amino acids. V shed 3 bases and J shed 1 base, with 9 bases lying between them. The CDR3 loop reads CASSLVQSQETQYF. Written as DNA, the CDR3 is TGTGCCAGCAGTTTGGTACAGAGCCAAGAGACCCAGTACTTC.

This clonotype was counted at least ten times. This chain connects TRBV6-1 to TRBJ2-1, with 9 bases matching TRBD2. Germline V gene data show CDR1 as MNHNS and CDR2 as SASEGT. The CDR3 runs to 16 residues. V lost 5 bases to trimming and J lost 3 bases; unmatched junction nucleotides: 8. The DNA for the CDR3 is TGTGCCAGCAGTTCTTATAGCGGGAGTCGCTACAATGAGCAGTTCTTC. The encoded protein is CASSSYSGSRYNEQFF.

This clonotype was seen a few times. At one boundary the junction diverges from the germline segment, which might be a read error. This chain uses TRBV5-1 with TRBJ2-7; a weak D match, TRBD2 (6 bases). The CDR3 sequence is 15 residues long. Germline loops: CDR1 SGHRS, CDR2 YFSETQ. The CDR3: CASSLLYTRDYEQYF. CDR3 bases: TGTGCCAGCAGCTTATTATACACGCGGGACTACGAGCAGTACTTC. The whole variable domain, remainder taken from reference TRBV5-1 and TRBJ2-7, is KAGVTQTPRYLIKTRGQQVTLSCSPISGHRSVSWYQQTPGQGLQFLFEYFSETQRNKGNFPGRFSGRQFSNSRSEMNVSTLELGDSALYLCASSLLYTRDYEQYFGPGTRLTVT.

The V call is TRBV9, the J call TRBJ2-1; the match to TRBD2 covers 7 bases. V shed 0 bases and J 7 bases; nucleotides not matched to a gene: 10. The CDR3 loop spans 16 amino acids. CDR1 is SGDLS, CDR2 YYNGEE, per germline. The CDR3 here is CASSVEAGLGRNEQFF. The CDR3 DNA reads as TGTGCCAGCAGCGTAGAAGCGGGATTGGGGAGAAATGAGCAGTTCTTC.

In nucleotides, the CDR3 is TGTGCCAGCAGTTACTCCGGGACTAGCGGGAGGTTTGACGAGCAGTACTTC. Its protein is CASSYSGTSGRFDEQYF. The chain links TRBV6-5 to TRBJ2-7, with TRBD2 matching 15 bases. Germline CDR1 reads MNHEY; CDR2 reads SVGAGI. The CDR3 totals 17 residues. Unmatched junction bases numbered 5, after V lost 0 bases and J lost 5 bases.

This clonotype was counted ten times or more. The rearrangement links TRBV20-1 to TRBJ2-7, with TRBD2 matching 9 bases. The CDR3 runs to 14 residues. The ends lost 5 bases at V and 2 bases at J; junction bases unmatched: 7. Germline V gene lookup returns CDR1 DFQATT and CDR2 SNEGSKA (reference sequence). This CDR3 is CSADPTSGPYEQYF. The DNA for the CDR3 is TGCAGTGCTGATCCGACTAGCGGCCCCTACGAGCAGTACTTC.

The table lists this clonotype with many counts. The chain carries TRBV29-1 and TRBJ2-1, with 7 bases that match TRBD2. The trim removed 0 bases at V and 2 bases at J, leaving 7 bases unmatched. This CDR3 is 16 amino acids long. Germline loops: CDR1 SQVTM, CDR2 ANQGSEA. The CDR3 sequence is CSVEDRSGTPYNEQFF. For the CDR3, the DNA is TGCAGCGTTGAAGATCGAAGCGGGACCCCCTACAATGAGCAGTTCTTC.

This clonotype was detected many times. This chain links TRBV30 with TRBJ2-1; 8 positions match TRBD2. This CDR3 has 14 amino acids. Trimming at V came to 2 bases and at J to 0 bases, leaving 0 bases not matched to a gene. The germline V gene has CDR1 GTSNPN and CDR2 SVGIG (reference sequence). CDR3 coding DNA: TGTGCCTGGAGTAGCGGGAGCTCCTACAATGAGCAGTTCTTC. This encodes CAWSSGSSYNEQFF.

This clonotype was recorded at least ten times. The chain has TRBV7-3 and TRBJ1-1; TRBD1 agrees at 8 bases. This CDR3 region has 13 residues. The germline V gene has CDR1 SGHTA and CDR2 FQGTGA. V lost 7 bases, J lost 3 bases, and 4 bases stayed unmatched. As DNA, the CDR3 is TGTGCCAGCACCGAGGACAGGGACACTGAAGCTTTCTTT. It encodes CASTEDRDTEAFF.

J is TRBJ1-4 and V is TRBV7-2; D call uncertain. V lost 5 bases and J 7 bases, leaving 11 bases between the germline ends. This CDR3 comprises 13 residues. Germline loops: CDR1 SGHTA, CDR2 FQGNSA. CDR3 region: CASSPGQREKLFF. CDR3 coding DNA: TGTGCCAGCAGCCCCGGGCAGCGTGAAAAACTGTTTTTT. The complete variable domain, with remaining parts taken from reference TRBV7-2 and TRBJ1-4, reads GAGVSQSPSNKVTEKGKDVELRCDPISGHTALYWYRQSLGQGLEFLIYFQGNSAPDKSGLPSDRFSAERTGGSVSTLTIQRTQQEDSAVYLCASSPGQREKLFFGSGTQLSVL.

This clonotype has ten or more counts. As DNA, the CDR3 is TGTGCCAGCAGCCTATACCCCGGGGTGAGCGGCAATCAGCCCCAGCATTTT. This gives the protein CASSLYPGVSGNQPQHF. The gene calls are TRBV6-1 and TRBJ1-5, with D hard to call. Looked up from germline, CDR1 is MNHNS and CDR2 is SASEGT. Trimming removed 6 bases from V and 2 bases from J, with 20 bases in between. The CDR3 covers 17 residues.

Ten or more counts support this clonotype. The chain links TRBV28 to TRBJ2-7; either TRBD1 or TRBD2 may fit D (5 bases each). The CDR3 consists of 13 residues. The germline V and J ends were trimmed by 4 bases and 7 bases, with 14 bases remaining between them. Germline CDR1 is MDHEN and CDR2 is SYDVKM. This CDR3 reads CASSSPGTREQYF. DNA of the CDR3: TGTGCCAGCAGTTCCCCCGGGACGAGAGAGCAGTACTTC.

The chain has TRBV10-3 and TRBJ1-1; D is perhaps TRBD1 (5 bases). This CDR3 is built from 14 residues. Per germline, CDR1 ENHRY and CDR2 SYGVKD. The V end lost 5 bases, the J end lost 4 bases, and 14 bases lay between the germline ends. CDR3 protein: CAISSGGIGTEAFF. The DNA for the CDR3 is TGTGCCATCAGTTCCGGGGGGATCGGCACTGAAGCTTTCTTT.

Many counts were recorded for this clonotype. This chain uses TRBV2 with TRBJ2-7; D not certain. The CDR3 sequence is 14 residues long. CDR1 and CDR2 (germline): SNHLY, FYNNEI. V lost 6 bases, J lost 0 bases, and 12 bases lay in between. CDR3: CASSPRLSSYEQYF. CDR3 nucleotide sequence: TGTGCCAGCAGCCCCCGACTGAGCTCCTACGAGCAGTACTTC. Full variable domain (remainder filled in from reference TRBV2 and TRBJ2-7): EPEVTQTPSHQVTQMGQEVILRCVPISNHLYFYWYRQILGQKVEFLVSFYNNEISEKSEIFDDQFSVERPDGSNFTLKIRSTKLEDSAMYFCASSPRLSSYEQYFGPGTRLTVT.

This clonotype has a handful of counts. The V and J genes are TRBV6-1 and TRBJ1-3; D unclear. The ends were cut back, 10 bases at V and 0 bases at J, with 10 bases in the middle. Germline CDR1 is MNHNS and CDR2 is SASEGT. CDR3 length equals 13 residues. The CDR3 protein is CATGSLSGNTIYF. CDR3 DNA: TGTGCCACCGGATCCCTCTCTGGAAACACCATATATTTT.

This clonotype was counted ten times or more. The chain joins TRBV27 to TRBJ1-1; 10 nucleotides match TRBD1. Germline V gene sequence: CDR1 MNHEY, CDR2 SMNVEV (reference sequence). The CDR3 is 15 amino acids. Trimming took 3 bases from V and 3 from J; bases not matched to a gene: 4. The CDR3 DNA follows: TGTGCCAGCAGTTTGACAGGGGGCCGGTACACTGAAGCTTTCTTT. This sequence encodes CASSLTGGRYTEAFF.

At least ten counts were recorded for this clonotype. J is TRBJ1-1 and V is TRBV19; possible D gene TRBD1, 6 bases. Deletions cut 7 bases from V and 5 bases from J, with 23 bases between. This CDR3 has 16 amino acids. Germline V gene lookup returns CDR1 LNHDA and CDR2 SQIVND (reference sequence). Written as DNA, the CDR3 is TGTGCCAGTATTGATCTTTCTTTGTCGGGACATACTGAAGCTTTCTTT. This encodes CASIDLSLSGHTEAFF.

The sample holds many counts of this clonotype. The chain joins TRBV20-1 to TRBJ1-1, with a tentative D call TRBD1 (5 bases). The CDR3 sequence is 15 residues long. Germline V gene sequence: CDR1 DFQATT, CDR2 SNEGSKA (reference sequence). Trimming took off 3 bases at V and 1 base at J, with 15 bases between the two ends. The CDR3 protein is CSARGFGGPNTEAFF. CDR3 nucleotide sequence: TGCAGTGCTAGGGGGTTTGGGGGACCGAACACTGAAGCTTTCTTT.

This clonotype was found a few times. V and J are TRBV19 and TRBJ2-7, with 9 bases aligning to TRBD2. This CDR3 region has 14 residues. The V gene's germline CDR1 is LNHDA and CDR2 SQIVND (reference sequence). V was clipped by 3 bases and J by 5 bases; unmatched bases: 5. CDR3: CASSILAGYHEQYF. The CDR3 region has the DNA TGTGCCAGTAGTATCCTAGCGGGATACCACGAGCAGTACTTC. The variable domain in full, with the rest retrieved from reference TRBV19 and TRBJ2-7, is DGGITQSPKYLFRKEGQNVTLSCEQNLNHDAMYWYRQDPGQGLRLIYYSQIVNDFQKGDIAEGYSVSREKKESFPLTVTSAQKNPTAFYLCASSILAGYHEQYFGPGTRLTVT.

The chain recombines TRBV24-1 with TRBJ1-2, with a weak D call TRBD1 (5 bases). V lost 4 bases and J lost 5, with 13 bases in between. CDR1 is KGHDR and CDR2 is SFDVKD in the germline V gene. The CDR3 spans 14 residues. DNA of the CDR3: TGTGCCACCAGTGACCCTAGACAGCCTTATGGCTACACCTTC. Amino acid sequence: CATSDPRQPYGYTF.

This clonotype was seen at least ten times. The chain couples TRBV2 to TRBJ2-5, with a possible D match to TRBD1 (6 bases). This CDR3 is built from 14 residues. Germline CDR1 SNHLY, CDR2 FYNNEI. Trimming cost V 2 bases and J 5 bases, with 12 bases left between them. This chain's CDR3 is CASSEPRTVETQYF. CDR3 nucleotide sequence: TGTGCCAGCAGTGAACCACGGACAGTTGAGACCCAGTACTTC.

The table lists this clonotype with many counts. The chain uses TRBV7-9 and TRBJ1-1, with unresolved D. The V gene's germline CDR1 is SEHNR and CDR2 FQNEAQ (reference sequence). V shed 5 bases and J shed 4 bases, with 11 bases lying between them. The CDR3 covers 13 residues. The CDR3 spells CASSTAFLTEAFF. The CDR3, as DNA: TGTGCCAGCAGCACAGCATTCCTCACTGAAGCTTTCTTT.